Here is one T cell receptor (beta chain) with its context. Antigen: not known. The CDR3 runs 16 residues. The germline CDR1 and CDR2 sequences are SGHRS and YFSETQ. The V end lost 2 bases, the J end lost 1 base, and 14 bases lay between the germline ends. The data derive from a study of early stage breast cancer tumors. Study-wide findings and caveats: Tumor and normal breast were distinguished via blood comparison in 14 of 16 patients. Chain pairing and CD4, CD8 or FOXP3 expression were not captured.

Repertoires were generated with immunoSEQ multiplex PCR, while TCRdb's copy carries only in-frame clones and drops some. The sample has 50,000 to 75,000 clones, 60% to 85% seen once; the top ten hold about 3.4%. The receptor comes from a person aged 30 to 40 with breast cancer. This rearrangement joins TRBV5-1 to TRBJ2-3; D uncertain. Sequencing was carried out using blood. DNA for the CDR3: TGCGCCAGCAGCTTCATGCTCCCAGGAGGCACAGATACGCAGTATTTT. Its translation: CASSFMLPGGTDTQYF.